Below are 29 T cell receptor beta chains sequenced from a single sample in a study of blood T cell repertoires in COVID-19. The protocol was immunoSEQ multiplex PCR, while the TCRdb copy is restricted to in-frame clones and leaves out a portion. Seen here are 140,000 to 150,000 clones, about 80% observed once, and the top ten hold 3.5%. The sample was peripheral blood. These receptors were collected from a man between 65 and 85 years old who had recovered from COVID-19.

This clone turned up a few times. The rearrangement joins TRBV6-5 to TRBJ1-2; 8 nucleotides align to TRBD1. V shed 4 bases and J 4 bases; nucleotides not matched to a gene: 5. This CDR3 spans 14 amino acids. From germline, CDR1 is MNHEY and CDR2 SVGAGI. The CDR3 loop reads CASSSQGAGYGYTF. The CDR3, as DNA: TGTGCCAGCAGTTCTCAGGGGGCAGGCTATGGCTACACCTTC.

V is TRBV12-5 and J is TRBJ2-1, with TRBD2 matching 10 bases. The CDR3 sequence is 18 residues long. The J segment lost 2 bases and the V segment lost 2 bases, leaving 9 bases of the junction unmatched. The germline gives CDR1 LGHNT, CDR2 FRNRAP. This CDR3 reads CASGLPVSGRITYNEQFF. DNA for the CDR3: TGTGCTAGTGGTTTGCCGGTTAGCGGGAGGATCACCTACAATGAGCAGTTCTTC.

CDR3 nucleotides: TGTGCCAGCAGTTTAATAGCCAACACTGAAGCTTTCTTT. As protein: CASSLIANTEAFF. This rearrangement joins TRBV12-3 or TRBV12-4 to TRBJ1-1; D is ambiguous. Trimming left V 2 bases short and J 2 bases short, with 6 bases between. The CDR3 runs to 13 residues.

The V call is TRBV4-1, the J call TRBJ1-4; 9 positions agree with TRBD1. The CDR3 is 16 residues long. V shed 6 bases and J 5 bases; nucleotides not matched to a gene: 10. CDR1 is MGHRA, CDR2 YSYEKL, per germline. CDR3: CASSLETGGVNEKLFF. The CDR3 coding sequence is TGCGCCAGCAGTCTCGAAACAGGGGGCGTAAATGAAAAACTGTTTTTT.

The rearrangement links TRBV3-1 (or the pseudogene TRBV3-2) to TRBJ2-7; D might be TRBD2 (6 bases). V was cut by 0 bases and J by 2 bases, with 11 bases left in between. This CDR3 has 15 amino acids. Per the germline V gene, CDR1 is LGHDT and CDR2 is YNNKEL (reference sequence). The DNA of the CDR3 is TGTGCCAGCAGCCAAGAGGGTGCGGGAACCTACGAGCAGTACTTC. Residues: CASSQEGAGTYEQYF.

The V and J genes are TRBV27 and TRBJ2-1; 10 positions match TRBD2. CDR1 is MNHEY, CDR2 SMNVEV, per germline (reference sequence). The V and J ends lost 6 bases and 3 bases, in that order; junction bases with no gene match: 5. The CDR3 has 15 residues. CDR3 in DNA: TGTGCCAGCAGGTCATGGACTAGCGGCTACAATGAGCAGTTCTTC. Translation gives CASRSWTSGYNEQFF.

The chain is built from TRBV7-9 and TRBJ1-4; D remains unclear. The CDR3 has 14 amino acids. Germline V lookup: CDR1 SEHNR, CDR2 FQNEAQ (reference sequence). The V gene lost 3 bases and the J gene lost 1 base, with 6 bases spanning the gap. This chain's CDR3 is CASSFGGTNEKLFF. CDR3 nucleotides: TGTGCCAGCAGCTTCGGCGGAACTAATGAAAAACTGTTTTTT.

The chain carries TRBV4-3 and TRBJ2-3; 9 bases line up with TRBD2. CDR1 is LGHNA, CDR2 YSLEER, per germline. The CDR3 spans 17 residues. Trimming cost V 0 bases and J 2 bases; bases outside gene matches: 6. CDR3 DNA sequence: TGCGCCAGCAGCCAAGATTCCCTAGCGGGGACCACAGATACGCAGTATTTT. Its translation: CASSQDSLAGTTDTQYF.

The CDR3 here is CASSQGISGASQETQYF. CDR3 DNA: TGTGCCAGCTCCCAAGGCATCAGCGGGGCATCCCAAGAGACCCAGTACTTC. This chain connects TRBV18 to TRBJ2-5, with 7 bases that match TRBD2. V was clipped by 6 bases and J by 1 base; unmatched bases: 14. The germline gives CDR1 KGHSH, CDR2 LQKENI. The CDR3 consists of 17 residues.

This clone was recorded a few times. The V call is TRBV18, the J call TRBJ2-7; D gene unclear. Germline V gene lookup returns CDR1 KGHSH and CDR2 LQKENI. This CDR3 has 12 amino acids. V lost 3 bases and J lost 5, with 8 bases in between. CDR3 protein: CASSPLRDEQYF. In DNA, the CDR3 is TGTGCCAGCTCACCTCTGAGAGACGAGCAGTACTTC.

The chain uses TRBV11-2 and TRBJ2-3, with 11 bases aligning to TRBD2. V was pared by 1 base and J by 0 bases, with 3 bases of the junction left unmatched. The CDR3 spans 17 residues. CDR1 and CDR2 from the germline V gene are SGHAT and FQNNGV. CDR3 sequence: CASSLVGTSGSTDTQYF. CDR3 nucleotide sequence: TGTGCCAGCAGCTTAGTCGGGACTAGCGGAAGCACAGATACGCAGTATTTT.

CDR3 nucleotide sequence: TGTGCCAGCAGTTTTAGCGGCTCCAACCCCCTGAACGAGCAGTACTTC. Translation: CASSFSGSNPLNEQYF. The chain carries TRBV27 and TRBJ2-7, with D maybe TRBD2 (6 bases). V shed 3 bases and J shed 5 bases, with 20 bases lying between them. This CDR3 comprises 16 residues. Germline CDR1 reads MNHEY; CDR2 reads SMNVEV (reference sequence).

The rearrangement joins TRBV6-1 to TRBJ1-4, with D unclear. Per the germline V gene, CDR1 is MNHNS and CDR2 is SASEGT. This CDR3 is 13 amino acids long. Trimming removed 0 bases at V and 8 bases at J, with 7 bases between. In DNA, the CDR3 is TGTGCCAGCAGTGAAGCTCGCAGAGAAAAACTGTTTTTT. Protein product: CASSEARREKLFF.

The gene calls are TRBV6-5 and TRBJ2-7; 8 bases match TRBD1. This CDR3 has 15 residues. V was pared by 6 bases and J by 2 bases, with 9 bases of the junction left unmatched. Germline CDR1 is MNHEY and CDR2 is SVGAGI. This CDR3 is CASRPPGTGTYEQYF. The CDR3, as DNA: TGTGCCAGCAGACCCCCCGGGACAGGAACCTACGAGCAGTACTTC.

The rearrangement links TRBV27 to TRBJ1-3; a possible D gene is TRBD1 (6 bases). Trimming removed 0 bases at V and 2 bases at J, with 8 bases between. The CDR3 is 15 amino acids. CDR1 MNHEY and CDR2 SMNVEV come from the germline V gene (reference sequence). The DNA of the CDR3 is TGTGCCAGCAGTTTATCCTACAGGGCTGGAAACACCATATATTTT. Its translation: CASSLSYRAGNTIYF.

V is TRBV30 and J is TRBJ1-2, with D perhaps matching TRBD1 (5 bases). Germline V CDR1 and CDR2: GTSNPN, SVGIG (reference sequence). V was trimmed by 1 base and J by 3 bases, leaving 15 bases between them. The CDR3 has 15 residues. The CDR3 DNA is TGTGCCTGGAGTGCAAAGCTCGGGACTCACTATGGCTACACCTTC. Protein: CAWSAKLGTHYGYTF.

The genes are TRBV18 and TRBJ2-5; D possibly corresponds to TRBD1 (6 bases). The CDR3 consists of 14 residues. Germline V CDR1 and CDR2: KGHSH, LQKENI. Between the trimmed V and J ends, which lost 3 bases and 5 bases, there was a span of 13 bases. In DNA form, the CDR3 reads TGTGCCAGCTCACCCTTGACAGGTTGGGAGACCCAGTACTTC. Protein: CASSPLTGWETQYF.

This chain links TRBV11-2 with TRBJ2-1; 9 positions agree with TRBD2. Germline V CDR1 and CDR2: SGHAT, FQNNGV. This CDR3 is built from 16 residues. Losses at the gene ends were 5 bases for V and 5 bases for J; bases not matched to a gene: 10. The CDR3 sequence: CASSEWAGGSNNEQFF. The CDR3 nucleotides read TGTGCCAGCAGCGAGTGGGCGGGGGGGTCAAACAATGAGCAGTTCTTC. Filled out from reference TRBV11-2 and TRBJ2-1, the complete variable domain reads EAGVAQSPRYKIIEKRQSVAFWCNPISGHATLYWYQQILGQGPKLLIQFQNNGVVDDSQLPKDRFSAERLKGVDSTLKIQPAKLEDSAVYLCASSEWAGGSNNEQFFGPGTRLTVL.

This sequence joins TRBV5-1 and TRBJ2-5; D unclear. The CDR3 has 17 amino acids. V was cut by 1 base and J by 5 bases, with 21 bases left in between. Germline CDR1 is SGHRS and CDR2 is YFSETQ. The CDR3 coding sequence is TGCGCCAGCAGCTTGTCTTTCAGCGTCGCTATTGGGGAGACCCAGTACTTC. Translating gives CASSLSFSVAIGETQYF.

The chain is built from TRBV11-2 and TRBJ1-6, with D hard to call. The CDR3 runs to 17 residues. Trimming pared 5 bases from V and 0 bases from J, leaving 14 bases between. Germline values: CDR1 SGHAT, CDR2 FQNNGV. For the CDR3, the DNA is TGTGCCAGCAGCAGATTTGGTACTAGCTCCTATAATTCACCCCTCCACTTT. It translates to CASSRFGTSSYNSPLHF. The whole variable domain, filled in from reference TRBV11-2 and TRBJ1-6, reads EAGVAQSPRYKIIEKRQSVAFWCNPISGHATLYWYQQILGQGPKLLIQFQNNGVVDDSQLPKDRFSAERLKGVDSTLKIQPAKLEDSAVYLCASSRFGTSSYNSPLHFGNGTRLTVT.

The chain couples TRBV7-9 to TRBJ2-3; TRBD2 matches 11 bases. V shed 5 bases, J shed 3 bases, and the junction held 13 bases outside the gene matches. The CDR3 length is 18 residues. Per germline, CDR1 SEHNR and CDR2 FQNEAQ (reference sequence). The CDR3 is CASSLKWRLAGRTDTQYF. The CDR3 nucleotides read TGTGCCAGCAGCCTCAAATGGCGACTAGCGGGAAGGACAGATACGCAGTATTTT.

The V gene is TRBV5-4, the J gene TRBJ1-5; 11 bases are a match to TRBD1. Trimming cost V 4 bases and J 4 bases; bases outside gene matches: 10. In germline, CDR1 is SGHNT, CDR2 YYREEE (reference sequence). The CDR3 contains 17 residues. The CDR3 DNA sequence: TGTGCCAGCAGCCCGCGGACAGGGGGCATTGGAAATCAGCCCCAGCATTTT. This sequence encodes CASSPRTGGIGNQPQHF.

The chain couples TRBV24-1 to TRBJ2-1, with no clear D. Germline V gene data show CDR1 as KGHDR and CDR2 as SFDVKD. V lost 1 base and J 0 bases, leaving 15 bases between the germline ends. This CDR3 spans 18 amino acids. The CDR3 nucleotides are TGTGCCACCAGTGATTTAGGAGTTGGAATAGGCTCCTACAATGAGCAGTTCTTC. Amino acids: CATSDLGVGIGSYNEQFF.

The chain employs TRBV18 and TRBJ1-1, with D unclear. V was trimmed by 4 bases and J by 4 bases, leaving 13 bases between them. The CDR3 contains 14 residues. CDR1 is KGHSH and CDR2 is LQKENI in the germline V gene. The CDR3 DNA sequence: TGTGCCAGCTCACAGTCCACGGGTGGCACTGAAGCTTTCTTT. It specifies CASSQSTGGTEAFF.

The rearrangement links TRBV27 to TRBJ1-5; 8 bases agree with TRBD1. Germline CDR1 and CDR2: MNHEY and SMNVEV (reference sequence). The V and J ends lost 2 bases and 9 bases, in that order; junction bases with no gene match: 9. The CDR3 spans 15 residues. The CDR3 loop is CASSLGTGGGWPQHF. The DNA of the CDR3 is TGTGCCAGCAGTTTAGGGACAGGAGGAGGATGGCCCCAGCATTTT.

This clone showed up just a few times. V gene TRBV18 combines with J gene TRBJ2-7; 8 bases map to TRBD1. This CDR3 spans 14 amino acids. The germline gives CDR1 KGHSH, CDR2 LQKENI. The V segment lost 5 bases and the J segment 4 bases; nucleotides outside the gene matches: 7. CDR3 amino acids: CASSDGTGLYEQYF. The CDR3 bases are TGTGCCAGCTCAGACGGGACAGGACTATACGAGCAGTACTTC.

This chain joins TRBV7-2 and TRBJ2-1; possible D gene TRBD2, 6 bases. Trimming pared 6 bases from V and 1 base from J, leaving 10 bases between. The CDR3 is made up of 14 amino acids. Germline V gene sequence: CDR1 SGHTA, CDR2 FQGNSA. The CDR3 DNA follows: TGTGCCAGCAGAGGAGCGGGTTCCTACAATGAGCAGTTCTTC. Translated, it gives CASRGAGSYNEQFF.

This sequence joins TRBV25-1 and TRBJ1-5; D call uncertain. CDR3 length: 12 amino acids. Germline V CDR1 and CDR2: MGHDK, SYGVNS. Trimming pared 6 bases from V and 9 bases from J, leaving 12 bases between. CDR3 protein: CASSARTGPQHF. In nucleotides, the CDR3 is TGTGCCAGCAGCGCACGGACTGGGCCCCAGCATTTT.

By sample share, this clone is medium-sized (0.01 to 0.1%). V is TRBV7-2 and J is TRBJ2-1; TRBD2 matches at 9 bases. The ends lost 5 bases at V and 7 bases at J; junction bases unmatched: 9. The CDR3 loop spans 15 amino acids. CDR1 is SGHTA and CDR2 is FQGNSA in the germline V gene. DNA for the CDR3: TGTGCCAGCAGCAGGCGGGAGGGCCTTGGTAATGAGCAGTTCTTC. It encodes CASSRREGLGNEQFF.